These 16 T cell receptor beta chains originate from one sample sequenced in a study of blood T cell repertoires in COVID-19. TCRdb's copy holds only in-frame clones and misses some; the assay was immunoSEQ multiplex PCR. Of about 260,000 clones in the sample, around nine tenths were seen once. Specimen: peripheral blood. Receptor source: a woman in her seventies with COVID-19, enrolled during active disease.

The chain joins TRBV2 to TRBJ1-5; 10 nucleotides align to TRBD1. Germline loops: CDR1 SNHLY, CDR2 FYNNEI. V trimming: 11 bases; J trimming: 2 bases; junction bases outside the gene matches: 3. CDR3 length: 13 residues. CDR3 sequence reads: CAGQGEGNQPQHF. As DNA, the CDR3 is TGTGCCGGACAGGGGGAGGGCAATCAGCCCCAGCATTTT. Drawing the rest from reference TRBV2 and TRBJ1-5, the complete variable domain is EPEVTQTPSHQVTQMGQEVILRCVPISNHLYFYWYRQILGQKVEFLVSFYNNEISEKSEIFDDQFSVERPDGSNFTLKIRSTKLEDSAMYFCAGQGEGNQPQHFGDGTRLSIL.

This chain joins TRBV5-4 and TRBJ2-3; the D gene is possibly TRBD1 (6 bases). The CDR3 contains 15 residues. Germline values: CDR1 SGHNT, CDR2 YYREEE (reference sequence). Trimming took 4 bases from V and 0 from J, leaving 12 bases between them. The CDR3 DNA is TGTGCCAGCAGCACCACAGGGTACAGCACAGATACGCAGTATTTT. Its translation: CASSTTGYSTDTQYF. Full variable domain (missing parts from reference TRBV5-4 and TRBJ2-3): ETGVTQSPTHLIKTRGQQVTLRCSSQSGHNTVSWYQQALGQGPQFIFQYYREEENGRGNFPPRFSGLQFPNYSSELNVNALELDDSALYLCASSTTGYSTDTQYFGPGTRLTVL.

The chain links TRBV30 to TRBJ1-5; 7 positions agree with TRBD1. Unmatched junction bases numbered 8, after V lost 8 bases and J lost 1 base. The CDR3 has 14 amino acids. Germline CDR1 and CDR2: GTSNPN and SVGIG (reference sequence). The DNA for the CDR3 is TGTGCCGCCAAAGGGGGCTGGAGCAATCAGCCCCAGCATTTT. Translated: CAAKGGWSNQPQHF.

This chain's CDR3 is CASSGNRVSTDTQYF. The CDR3 DNA reads as TGTGCCAGCAGTGGGAACAGGGTTAGCACAGATACGCAGTATTTT. This chain links TRBV28 with TRBJ2-3; maybe TRBD1 (6 bases). V was cut by 5 bases and J by 0 bases, with 12 bases left in between. This CDR3 has 15 amino acids. CDR1 MDHEN and CDR2 SYDVKM come from the germline V gene. Full variable domain (outside the CDR3, taken from reference TRBV28 and TRBJ2-3): DVKVTQSSRYLVKRTGEKVFLECVQDMDHENMFWYRQDPGLGLRLIYFSYDVKMKEKGDIPEGYSVSREKKERFSLILESASTNQTSMYLCASSGNRVSTDTQYFGPGTRLTVL.

The chain recombines TRBV12-5 with TRBJ2-3; D unclear. The CDR3 contains 14 residues. The ends were cut back, 7 bases at V and 0 bases at J, with 11 bases in the middle. Germline assignment: CDR1 LGHNT and CDR2 FRNRAP. CDR3: CASAPRISTDTQYF. For the CDR3, the DNA is TGTGCTAGTGCCCCGCGGATTAGCACAGATACGCAGTATTTT.

The chain combines TRBV15 with TRBJ2-7; D may be TRBD2 (6 bases). The V and J ends lost 1 base and 5 bases respectively, with 12 bases between them. This CDR3 contains 14 residues. The germline gives CDR1 LNHNV, CDR2 YYDKDF (reference sequence). The CDR3 DNA reads as TGTGCCACCAGCAGAGGACCGGGGGTGGACGAGCAGTACTTC. This translates into CATSRGPGVDEQYF.

This chain uses TRBV28 with TRBJ1-1; D gene unclear. The germline CDR1 and CDR2 sequences are MDHEN and SYDVKM. There are 13 residues in the CDR3. V lost 3 bases and J 5 bases, leaving 10 bases between the germline ends. CDR3 DNA sequence: TGTGCCAGCAGTTTGCGGTGGGTGACTGAAGCTTTCTTT. This translates into CASSLRWVTEAFF.

This chain joins TRBV5-1 and TRBJ2-1; D possibly corresponds to TRBD2 (5 bases). Trimming took off 0 bases at V and 8 bases at J, with 15 bases between the two ends. Per the germline V gene, CDR1 is SGHRS and CDR2 is YFSETQ. The CDR3 has 15 amino acids. CDR3 nucleotide sequence: TGCGCCAGCAGCTTGGGTCGTATGAGCGGTGATGAGCAGTTCTTC. This codes for CASSLGRMSGDEQFF.

The chain has TRBV9 and TRBJ2-1, with 9 nucleotides matching TRBD2. J gave up 12 bases and V 0 bases, and 13 bases lay outside the gene matches. CDR1 SGDLS and CDR2 YYNGEE come from the germline V gene. There are 16 residues in the CDR3. CDR3 in DNA: TGTGCCAGCAGCGTAGAGCTAGCGGGAACTGTTGACGGGCAGTTCTTC. Amino acid sequence: CASSVELAGTVDGQFF.

This clone was detected once. V gene TRBV5-1 combines with J gene TRBJ2-3, with 8 bases matching TRBD2. CDR3 length: 15 amino acids. Trimming cost V 0 bases and J 4 bases; bases outside gene matches: 4. Germline CDR1 and CDR2: SGHRS and YFSETQ. CDR3 region: CASSLVGLVADTQYF. CDR3 DNA: TGCGCCAGCAGCTTGGTGGGACTAGTTGCAGATACGCAGTATTTT.

This chain connects TRBV19 to TRBJ2-6, with 7 bases aligning to TRBD1. The junction had 8 bases not matched to a gene; V was cut back by 3 bases and J by 3 bases. From germline, CDR1 is LNHDA and CDR2 SQIVND (reference sequence). The CDR3 sequence is 17 residues long. CDR3 amino acids: CASSMIRGFSGANVLTF. In DNA form, the CDR3 reads TGTGCCAGTAGTATGATCAGGGGGTTTAGTGGGGCCAACGTCCTGACTTTC.

This sequence joins TRBV5-1 and TRBJ1-2; no definite D call. Germline V gives CDR1 SGHRS, CDR2 YFSETQ. The CDR3 contains 13 residues. The germline V and J ends were trimmed by 0 bases and 2 bases, with 5 bases remaining between them. The CDR3 sequence: CASSLVQNYGYTF. The CDR3 DNA sequence: TGCGCCAGCAGCTTGGTGCAGAACTATGGCTACACCTTC.

This clone was recorded at least ten times. Other nucleotide sequences in the sample specify the same CDR3. The V call is TRBV6-5, the J call TRBJ1-2; the match to TRBD1 covers 8 bases. J lost 4 bases, V lost 2 bases, and 6 bases had no gene match. Germline CDR1 MNHEY, CDR2 SVGAGI. The CDR3 totals 15 residues. CDR3 loop: CASSYTNRGGYGYTF. Here the CDR3 DNA reads TGTGCCAGCAGTTACACGAACAGGGGGGGCTATGGCTACACCTTC.

The V gene is TRBV28, the J gene TRBJ2-3; 10 positions agree with TRBD2. CDR1 is MDHEN, CDR2 SYDVKM, per germline. The V gene end was trimmed by 6 bases and the J gene end by 4 bases; junction bases not matched to a gene: 4. The length of the CDR3 is 14 residues. The CDR3 spells CASSPLAGADTQYF. DNA for the CDR3: TGTGCCAGCAGCCCTCTAGCGGGAGCAGATACGCAGTATTTT.

J is TRBJ1-4 and V is TRBV6-6; D remains ambiguous. V lost 2 bases to trimming and J lost 10 bases, with 8 bases between them. CDR1 MNHNY and CDR2 SVGAGI come from the germline V gene (reference sequence). The CDR3 is made up of 12 amino acids. The CDR3 DNA follows: TGTGCCAGCAGTTACGGAGGCCCAAAACTGTTTTTT. The encoded protein is CASSYGGPKLFF.

V is TRBV7-9 and J is TRBJ2-2; TRBD2 is a possible D gene (5 bases). The germline gives CDR1 SEHNR, CDR2 FQNEAQ (reference sequence). The CDR3 sequence is 14 residues long. Trimming took off 4 bases at V and 7 bases at J, with 13 bases between the two ends. The CDR3 protein is CASSWALSGGELFF. In DNA, the CDR3 is TGTGCCAGCAGCTGGGCACTGAGCGGCGGGGAGCTGTTTTTT.